The 8 T cell receptor beta chains below come from one sample, sequenced in a study of PD-L1 blockade in urothelial cancer. Produced via immunoSEQ multiplex PCR; TCRdb's table is partial and in-frame only. This sample carries 130,000 or so clones, roughly 84% of them seen once, and the ten largest clones take 2.5% to 4%. The time point was: pretreatment peripheral blood. The source was PBMCs, collected around atezolizumab (anti-PD-L1) treatment. The receptors come from a man aged 45-65 years with urothelial cancer.

The CDR3 coding sequence is TGTGCCAGCGTAACAGGCACGACGGGAAACACCATATATTTT. Amino acid sequence: CASVTGTTGNTIYF. The chain is built from TRBV19 and TRBJ1-3; perhaps TRBD1 as D (5 bases). V was pared by 9 bases and J by 4 bases, with 16 bases between. Germline assignment: CDR1 LNHDA and CDR2 SQIVND (reference sequence). The CDR3 sequence is 14 residues long.

The chain joins TRBV9 to TRBJ2-3, with 9 bases identical to TRBD2. The CDR3 is made up of 16 amino acids. The V segment lost 4 bases and the J segment 3 bases; nucleotides outside the gene matches: 9. Germline V gene lookup returns CDR1 SGDLS and CDR2 YYNGEE. CDR3: CASSFSSGSPTDTQYF. DNA of the CDR3: TGTGCCAGCAGCTTCAGTAGCGGGAGCCCAACAGATACGCAGTATTTT.

The chain recombines TRBV27 with TRBJ2-7, with D perhaps TRBD1 (6 bases). This CDR3 contains 16 residues. V shed 2 bases and J shed 5 bases, with 19 bases lying between them. Germline V gene lookup returns CDR1 MNHEY and CDR2 SMNVEV (reference sequence). The CDR3: CASSLTTATGLHEQYF. CDR3 in DNA: TGTGCCAGCAGTTTAACAACGGCTACAGGGTTACACGAGCAGTACTTC.

The chain is built from TRBV5-1 and TRBJ1-2, with 10 bases matching TRBD1. Germline assignment: CDR1 SGHRS and CDR2 YFSETQ. Trimming at V came to 4 bases and at J to 2 bases, leaving 5 bases not matched to a gene. CDR3 size: 15 residues. CDR3 in DNA: TGCGCCAGCAGCCTGGGACAGGGGATCAACTATGGCTACACCTTC. It is translated as CASSLGQGINYGYTF.

In regard to this clone: Other DNA sequences of this sample code for an identical CDR3. The J gene is TRBJ1-5, the V gene TRBV30; 10 nucleotides line up with TRBD1. The CDR3 covers 15 residues. Trimming at V came to 0 bases and at J to 2 bases, leaving 1 base not matched to a gene. The V gene's germline CDR1 is GTSNPN and CDR2 SVGIG (reference sequence). The CDR3 nucleotides are TGTGCCTGGAGTGTCGGGACAGGGGGCAATCAGCCCCAGCATTTT. As protein: CAWSVGTGGNQPQHF. The full variable domain, completed using reference TRBV30 and TRBJ1-5, is SQTIHQWPATLVQPVGSPLSLECTVEGTSNPNLYWYRQAAGRGLQLLFYSVGIGQISSEVPQNLSASRPQDRQFILSSKKLLLSDSGFYLCAWSVGTGGNQPQHFGDGTRLSIL.

This rearrangement joins TRBV7-6 to TRBJ2-1; D is perhaps TRBD2 (5 bases). CDR1 is SGHVS, CDR2 FNYEAQ, per germline. This CDR3 comprises 15 residues. Trimming removed 3 bases from V and 7 bases from J, with 16 bases in between. CDR3 sequence: CASSLVPGMDNEQFF. CDR3 sequence (DNA): TGTGCCAGCAGCTTGGTCCCCGGGATGGATAATGAGCAGTTCTTC.

The genes are TRBV5-1 and TRBJ2-2; D unclear. The CDR3 sequence is 16 residues long. Germline values: CDR1 SGHRS, CDR2 YFSETQ. Trimming pared 0 bases from V and 6 bases from J, leaving 15 bases between. As DNA, the CDR3 is TGCGCCAGCAGCTTGGCAAGAGAAGCGCTGCCCGGGGAGCTGTTTTTT. This codes for CASSLAREALPGELFF.

The V gene is TRBV5-6, the J gene TRBJ2-3, with D tentatively TRBD1 (5 bases). V was cut by 0 bases and J by 5 bases, with 7 bases left in between. The CDR3 consists of 13 residues. CDR1 SGHDT and CDR2 YYEEEE come from the germline V gene. The CDR3 spells CASSLGTLDTQYF. CDR3 bases: TGTGCCAGCAGCTTGGGGACACTAGATACGCAGTATTTT.